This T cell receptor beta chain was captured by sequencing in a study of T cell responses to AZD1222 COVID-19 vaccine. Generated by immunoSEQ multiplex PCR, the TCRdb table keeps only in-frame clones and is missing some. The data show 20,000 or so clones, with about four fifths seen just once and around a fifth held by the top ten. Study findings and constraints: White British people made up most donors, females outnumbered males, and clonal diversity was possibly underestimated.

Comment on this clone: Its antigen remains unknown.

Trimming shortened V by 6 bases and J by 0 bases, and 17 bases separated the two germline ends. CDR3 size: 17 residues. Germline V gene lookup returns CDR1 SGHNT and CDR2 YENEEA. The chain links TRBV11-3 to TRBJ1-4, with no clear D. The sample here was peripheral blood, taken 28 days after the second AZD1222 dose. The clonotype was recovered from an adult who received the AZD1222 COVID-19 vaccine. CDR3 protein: CASSRRLGKATNEKLFF. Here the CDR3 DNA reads TGTGCCAGCAGTCGTCGACTGGGAAAAGCAACTAATGAAAAACTGTTTTTT.